Listed below are T cell receptor beta chains from one sample, sequenced in a study of cytomegalovirus exposure and HLA in healthy donors. Generated by immunoSEQ multiplex PCR, the TCRdb table keeps only in-frame clones and is missing some. The sample includes over 150,000 clones, about 89% of them seen just once. The sample was PBMCs. The receptors were sampled from a woman between 18 and 30 years old in good health and CMV-seropositive. Both conserved end residues are part of each CDR3. The order of the fields is V gene, D gene, J gene, clone size, CDR3 protein, CDR3 DNA. The D gene is left open where the match is weak. A clone size is listed for some rows: how often the clone was seen (once, few, many), or a class if it is expanded.

>TRBV2|TRBD1|TRBJ1-2|.
CASSEETGRNGYTF
TGTGCCAGCAGTGAAGAGACAGGGAGGAATGGCTACACCTTC
>TRBV28|.|TRBJ1-5|once
CASRSLVGGSNQPQHF
TGTGCCAGCAGGTCCCTAGTGGGAGGTAGCAATCAGCCCCAGCATTTT
>TRBV28|TRBD1|TRBJ1-1|.
CASSSTIKQGDTEAFF
TGTGCCAGCAGTTCCACTATCAAACAGGGGGACACTGAAGCTTTCTTT
>TRBV6-5|.|TRBJ2-5|.
CASSYGDSGQETQYF
TGTGCCAGCAGTTACGGTGATAGCGGACAAGAGACCCAGTACTTC
>TRBV5-4|.|TRBJ1-1|.
CASSLGGWNTEAFF
TGTGCCAGCAGCTTGGGGGGCTGGAACACTGAAGCTTTCTTT
>TRBV4-1|.|TRBJ1-5|.
CASSQNDGRGYQPQHF
TGCGCCAGCAGCCAAAATGATGGGAGGGGATATCAGCCCCAGCATTTT
>TRBV6-9|.|TRBJ2-3|.
CASSPHITDTQYF
TGTGCCAGCAGCCCCCACATCACAGATACGCAGTATTTT
>TRBV5-4|.|TRBJ2-3|.
CASSFRGRSTDTQYF
TGTGCCAGCAGCTTTAGGGGTCGTAGCACAGATACGCAGTATTTT
>TRBV7-6|TRBD2|TRBJ2-5|.
CASSPRLAETQYF
TGTGCCAGCAGCCCTCGACTAGCTGAGACCCAGTACTTC
>TRBV11-2|TRBD2|TRBJ2-3|.
CASSLRLAGGDTQYF
TGTGCCAGCAGCTTAAGACTAGCGGGGGGGGATACGCAGTATTTT
>TRBV29-1|.|TRBJ1-1|few
CSVIRGGANTEAFF
TGCAGCGTTATCCGTGGGGGGGCGAACACTGAAGCTTTCTTT
>TRBV18|TRBD2|TRBJ2-7|.
CASSRMGLADYEQYF
TGTGCCAGCTCACGCATGGGACTAGCAGACTACGAGCAGTACTTC
>TRBV11-2|.|TRBJ2-7|.
CASSPQGLSSYEQYF
TGTGCCAGCAGCCCCCAGGGCTTGAGCTCCTACGAGCAGTACTTC
>TRBV28|TRBD1|TRBJ2-7|.
CASLGQGRAEQYF
TGTGCCAGCCTGGGACAGGGTAGGGCCGAGCAGTACTTC
>TRBV2|TRBD2|TRBJ2-5|.
CATSGGLAGLETQYF
TGTGCCACCTCGGGGGGACTAGCGGGCTTAGAGACCCAGTACTTC
>TRBV25-1|TRBD2|TRBJ2-1|.
CASSGWTSPPRNEQFF
TGTGCCAGCAGTGGATGGACTAGCCCGCCTAGGAATGAGCAGTTCTTC
>TRBV4-1|.|TRBJ2-2|.
CASSQAPAGPGELFF
TGCGCCAGCAGCCAAGCCCCGGCGGGGCCCGGGGAGCTGTTTTTT
>TRBV28|TRBD2|TRBJ2-7|.
CASSLLAGPSYEQYF
TGTGCCAGCAGTTTACTAGCGGGTCCCTCATACGAGCAGTACTTC
>TRBV2|.|TRBJ1-1|.
CASKSSGEGTEAFF
TGTGCCAGCAAATCCTCGGGGGAGGGTACTGAAGCTTTCTTT
>TRBV15|.|TRBJ1-2|.
CATSRDALGWGYTF
TGTGCCACCAGCAGAGATGCGTTGGGCTGGGGCTACACCTTC
>TRBV11-2|TRBD2|TRBJ2-5|.
CASSPLEAGAILQETQYF
TGTGCCAGCAGCCCATTAGAGGCGGGAGCTATCCTCCAAGAGACCCAGTACTTC
>TRBV5-1|.|TRBJ1-1|.
CASSLIYRGNTEAFF
TGCGCCAGCAGCTTAATATACCGGGGGAACACTGAAGCTTTCTTT
>TRBV18|TRBD1|TRBJ1-4|.
CASSPWTGNEKLFF
TGTGCCAGCTCACCCTGGACAGGGAATGAAAAACTGTTTTTT
>TRBV28|TRBD2|TRBJ2-7|.
CASSTGGFGTAYEQYF
TGTGCCAGCAGTACCGGGGGGTTTGGCACTGCCTACGAGCAGTACTTC
>TRBV6-6|.|TRBJ2-1|once
CASSLGLEQFF
TGTGCCAGCAGTTTGGGACTTGAGCAGTTCTTC
>TRBV7-9|.|TRBJ2-7|.
CASSFVAASYEQYF
TGTGCCAGCAGCTTTGTGGCAGCGTCCTACGAGCAGTACTTC
>TRBV7-2|TRBD1|TRBJ1-4|.
CASSPGTGSPEKLFF
TGTGCCAGCAGCCCGGGGACAGGATCGCCTGAAAAACTGTTTTTT
>TRBV4-2|.|TRBJ2-6|.
CASSQIVRGFSGANVLTF
TGTGCCAGCAGCCAAATCGTCAGGGGTTTCTCTGGGGCCAACGTCCTGACTTTC
>TRBV6-1|.|TRBJ2-2|.
CASSLTLTGELFF
TGTGCCAGCAGTCTGACACTCACCGGGGAGCTGTTTTTT
>TRBV10-3|TRBD2|TRBJ2-5|.
CAISESEVAGGQETQYF
TGTGCCATCAGTGAGTCGGAAGTAGCGGGGGGGCAAGAGACCCAGTACTTC
>TRBV30|TRBD1|TRBJ2-5|.
CAWSDGTGTGWETQYF
TGTGCCTGGAGCGATGGGACCGGGACAGGGTGGGAGACCCAGTACTTC
>TRBV7-8|TRBD1|TRBJ2-5|once
CASSPTPGTGVGLGETQYF
TGTGCCAGCAGCCCTACCCCCGGGACAGGGGTTGGATTAGGAGAGACCCAGTACTTC
>TRBV19|TRBD1|TRBJ1-2|.
CASSPDRVYGYTF
TGTGCCAGTAGTCCCGACAGGGTTTATGGCTACACCTTC
>TRBV5-8|TRBD2|TRBJ2-7|few
CASSPRLAGAGEQYF
TGTGCCAGCAGCCCACGACTAGCGGGAGCTGGCGAGCAGTACTTC
>TRBV6-5|.|TRBJ2-7|.
CASSITGNRYEQYF
TGTGCCAGCAGTATTACAGGGAATCGGTACGAGCAGTACTTC
>TRBV5-6|.|TRBJ1-1|.
CASSLLLGGMNTEAFF
TGTGCCAGCAGCTTGCTGCTTGGGGGGATGAACACTGAAGCTTTCTTT
>TRBV11-2|TRBD2|TRBJ2-4|.
CASSSLTRLAGGQNIQYF
TGTGCCAGCAGCTCCTTAACCCGACTAGCGGGGGGCCAAAACATTCAGTACTTC
>TRBV29-1|.|TRBJ1-1|.
CSAITIGGGEAFF
TGCAGCGCCATTACTATCGGGGGTGGGGAAGCTTTCTTT
>TRBV2|.|TRBJ1-1|.
CASSERNTEAFF
TGTGCCAGCAGTGAACGGAACACTGAAGCTTTCTTT
>TRBV4-3|.|TRBJ2-2|.
CASSQDLAVPGELFF
TGCGCCAGCAGCCAAGACCTCGCAGTTCCCGGGGAGCTGTTTTTT
>TRBV19|.|TRBJ1-1|once
CASSPGRTEAFF
TGTGCCAGTAGCCCAGGCCGCACTGAAGCTTTCTTT
>TRBV28|.|TRBJ2-1|.
CASSSGGRYEQFF
TGTGCCAGCAGTAGCGGAGGACGATATGAGCAGTTCTTC
>TRBV7-2|TRBD2|TRBJ2-3|few
CASSYGGGAGTDTQYF
TGTGCCAGCAGCTATGGCGGGGGGGCCGGCACAGATACGCAGTATTTT
>TRBV20-1|.|TRBJ2-2|.
CSARRAGELFF
TGCAGTGCTAGGAGGGCCGGGGAGCTGTTTTTT
>TRBV28|.|TRBJ2-3|.
CASSGIGLQYF
TGTGCCAGCAGTGGAATCGGACTGCAGTATTTT
>TRBV28|TRBD2|TRBJ2-7|.
CASRGERDVSYEQYF
TGTGCCAGCAGGGGAGAGCGGGATGTCTCCTACGAGCAGTACTTC
>TRBV2|TRBD1|TRBJ1-2|few
CASSGQGMDGYTF
TGTGCCAGCAGTGGACAGGGAATGGATGGCTACACCTTC
>TRBV4-2|.|TRBJ2-7|few
CASSQLAFRSYEQYF
TGTGCCAGCAGCCAACTAGCGTTTCGTTCCTACGAGCAGTACTTC
>TRBV28|TRBD1|TRBJ2-7|.
CASRTGTGSFYEQYF
TGTGCCAGCAGAACCGGGACAGGGTCTTTCTACGAGCAGTACTTC
>TRBV10-1|.|TRBJ2-7|few
CASSQDIRYEQYF
TGCGCCAGCAGCCAGGACATCCGGTACGAGCAGTACTTC